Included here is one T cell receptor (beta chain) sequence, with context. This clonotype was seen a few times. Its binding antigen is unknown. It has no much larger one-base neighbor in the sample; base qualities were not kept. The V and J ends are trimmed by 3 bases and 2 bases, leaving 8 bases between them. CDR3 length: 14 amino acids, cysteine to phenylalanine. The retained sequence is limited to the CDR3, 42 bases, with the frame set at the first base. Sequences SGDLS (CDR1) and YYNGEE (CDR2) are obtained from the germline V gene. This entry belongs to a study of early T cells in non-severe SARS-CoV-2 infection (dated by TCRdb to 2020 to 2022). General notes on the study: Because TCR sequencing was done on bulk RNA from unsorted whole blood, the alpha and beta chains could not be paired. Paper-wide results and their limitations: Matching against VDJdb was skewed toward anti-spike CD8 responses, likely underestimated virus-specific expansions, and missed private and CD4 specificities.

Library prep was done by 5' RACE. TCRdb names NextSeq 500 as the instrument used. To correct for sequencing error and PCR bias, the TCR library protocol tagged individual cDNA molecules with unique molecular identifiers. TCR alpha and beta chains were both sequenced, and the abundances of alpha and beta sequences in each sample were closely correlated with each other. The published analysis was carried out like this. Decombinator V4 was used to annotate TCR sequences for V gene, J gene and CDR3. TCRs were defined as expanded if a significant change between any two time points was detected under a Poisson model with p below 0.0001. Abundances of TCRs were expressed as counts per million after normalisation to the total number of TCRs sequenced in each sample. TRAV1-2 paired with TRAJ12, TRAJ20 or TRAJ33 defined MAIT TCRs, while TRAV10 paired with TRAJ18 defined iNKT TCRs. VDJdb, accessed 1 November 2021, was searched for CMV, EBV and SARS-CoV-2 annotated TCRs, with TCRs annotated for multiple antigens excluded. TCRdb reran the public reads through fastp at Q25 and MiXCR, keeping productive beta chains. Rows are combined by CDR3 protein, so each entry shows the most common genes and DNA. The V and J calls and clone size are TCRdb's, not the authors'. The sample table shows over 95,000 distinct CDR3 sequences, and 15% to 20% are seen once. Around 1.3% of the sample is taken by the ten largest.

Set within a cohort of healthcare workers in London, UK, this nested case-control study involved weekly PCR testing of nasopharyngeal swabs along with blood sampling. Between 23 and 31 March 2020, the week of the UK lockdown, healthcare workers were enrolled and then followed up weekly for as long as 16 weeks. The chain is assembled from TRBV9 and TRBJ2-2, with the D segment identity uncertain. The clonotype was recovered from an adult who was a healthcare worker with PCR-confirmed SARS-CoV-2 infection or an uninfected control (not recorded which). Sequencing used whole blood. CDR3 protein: CASSGLLNTGELFF. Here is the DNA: TGTGCCAGCAGCGGTCTACTAAACACCGGGGAGCTGTTTTTT.